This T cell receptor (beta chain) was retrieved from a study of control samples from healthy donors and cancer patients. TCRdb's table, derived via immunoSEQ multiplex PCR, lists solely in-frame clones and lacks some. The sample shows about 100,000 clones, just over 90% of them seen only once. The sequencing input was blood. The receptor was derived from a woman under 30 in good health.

CDR3 DNA: TGTGCCTGGACACCTGGGGGATTCGGCAAAAACATTCAGTACTTC. Its protein is CAWTPGGFGKNIQYF. The rearrangement joins TRBV30 to TRBJ2-4; D possibly uses TRBD1 or TRBD2 (5 bases each). The germline V gene has CDR1 GTSNPN and CDR2 SVGIG (reference sequence). This CDR3 comprises 15 residues. The V gene lost 4 bases and the J gene lost 3 bases, with 16 bases spanning the gap.